This T cell receptor beta chain derives from a study of patients and donors after allogeneic stem cell transplantation. This clonotype was seen more than once but under ten times. Looked up from germline, CDR1 is GTSNPN and CDR2 is SVGIG (reference sequence). Trimming stripped 0 bases from V and 4 bases from J, with 11 bases between. The CDR3 extends over 14 amino acids. TCRdb re-derived calls from the RT-PCR reads in MiXCR, one entry per CDR3 protein. The data contain roughly 250,000 distinct CDR3 sequences, about 14% of them singletons. The receptor was isolated from a human donor who was either an allogeneic HSCT recipient or a stem cell or donor lymphocyte infusion donor (not recorded which). It is not recorded whose cells these are; they may come from a transplant donor. The sample comprised blood, either unsorted or a sorted T cell fraction (not recorded which). J is TRBJ2-3 and V is TRBV30; tentatively, D is TRBD2 (5 bases). The DNA for the CDR3 is TGTGCCTGGAGTGTCCGCCCGAGGGCAGATACGCAGTATTTT. Protein sequence: CAWSVRPRADTQYF.